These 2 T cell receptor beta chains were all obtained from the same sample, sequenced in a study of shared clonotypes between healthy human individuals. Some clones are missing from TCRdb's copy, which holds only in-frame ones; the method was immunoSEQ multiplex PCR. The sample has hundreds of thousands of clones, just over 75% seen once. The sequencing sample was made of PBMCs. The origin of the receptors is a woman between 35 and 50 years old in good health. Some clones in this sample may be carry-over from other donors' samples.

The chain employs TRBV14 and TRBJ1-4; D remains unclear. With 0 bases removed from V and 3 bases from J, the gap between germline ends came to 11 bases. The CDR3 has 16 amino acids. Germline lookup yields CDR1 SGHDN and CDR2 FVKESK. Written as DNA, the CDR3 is TGTGCCAGCAGCCAAGACCTCCTGAGCGCTAATGAAAAACTGTTTTTT. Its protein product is CASSQDLLSANEKLFF. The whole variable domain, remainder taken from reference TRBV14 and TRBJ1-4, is EAGVTQFPSHSVIEKGQTVTLRCDPISGHDNLYWYRRVMGKEIKFLLHFVKESKQDESGMPNNRFLAERTGGTYSTLKVQPAELEDSGVYFCASSQDLLSANEKLFFGSGTQLSVL.

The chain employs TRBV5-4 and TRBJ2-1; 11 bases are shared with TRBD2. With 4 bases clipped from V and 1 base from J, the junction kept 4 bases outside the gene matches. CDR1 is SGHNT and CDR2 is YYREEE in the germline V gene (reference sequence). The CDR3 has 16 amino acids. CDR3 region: CASSGGLAESYNEQFF. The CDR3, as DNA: TGTGCCAGCAGCGGGGGACTAGCGGAGTCCTACAATGAGCAGTTCTTC.